What follows describes a single TCR beta chain. The record originates from a study of shared clonotypes between healthy human individuals. Clones were read by immunoSEQ multiplex PCR, and TCRdb kept only the in-frame ones, dropping some. Here the sample spans some 1,100,000 clones, more than 75% being singletons. Germline V gives CDR1 WSHSY, CDR2 SAAADI. The V and J ends lost 1 base and 7 bases, in that order; junction bases with no gene match: 6. This CDR3 region has 14 residues. Splitting of CD4+ cells produced CD45RA+ naive and CD45RA-negative memory subsets. This TCR was recovered from a man aged 18 to 30 in good health. Some clones in this sample may be carry-over from other donors' samples. The V gene is TRBV10-2, the J gene TRBJ1-2; 7 bases map to TRBD1. The sample comprised memory CD4+ T cells from PBMCs. Subset defined: CD45RA-negative fraction. CDR3 amino acids: CASSELGGFGGYTF. Here the CDR3 DNA reads TGCGCCAGCAGTGAGTTAGGGGGCTTTGGTGGCTACACCTTC.